The rows below give T cell receptor beta chains drawn from one sample of a study of neurological immune-mediated disorders. TCRdb passed the 5' RACE reads through MiXCR, listing each CDR3 protein once. The table includes 87,000 or so distinct CDR3 sequences, 3.5% to 4% detected once. Sequencing was carried out using PBMCs. Source of these receptors: a woman under 30 with multiple sclerosis. The CDR3 runs from the conserved cysteine through the conserved F or W. The D gene is left open where the match is weak. Size values are once, few and many counts, or a class for expanded clones, and some rows have none.

J gene	V gene	clone size	D gene	CDR3 DNA	CDR3 protein
TRBJ2-1	TRBV7-9	many	TRBD2	TGTGCCAGCAGCTTAACGGGGGGGGTCTCCTACAATGAGCAGTTCTTC	CASSLTGGVSYNEQFF
TRBJ1-1	TRBV7-6	many	-	TGTGCCAGCAGCCCGGTCGGGGGTTTGGACACTGAAGCTTTCTTT	CASSPVGGLDTEAFF
TRBJ2-7	TRBV10-3	many	-	TGTGCCATCAGTGAGTCTCAGGGAAAGTCCTACGAGCAGTACTTC	CAISESQGKSYEQYF
TRBJ2-5	TRBV6-5	many	TRBD2	TGTGCCAGCAGTGTGACTAGCGGGATACAAGAGACCCAGTACTTC	CASSVTSGIQETQYF
TRBJ2-1	TRBV4-1	many	-	TGCGCCAGCAGCCCGAGACTAGGGAGGAATGAGCAGTTCTTC	CASSPRLGRNEQFF
TRBJ2-7	TRBV29-1	few	TRBD1	TGCAGCGTCAGTCCCGGGACAGGGGGCTACGAGCAGTACTTC	CSVSPGTGGYEQYF
TRBJ2-7	TRBV5-1	many	-	TGCGCCAGCAGCGCGGATCACCTCTACGAGCAGTACTTC	CASSADHLYEQYF
TRBJ2-2	TRBV20-1	many	TRBD2	TGCAGTGCTAGAGGAAGCGGGAGTTGGACCGGGGAGCTGTTTTTT	CSARGSGSWTGELFF
TRBJ1-6	TRBV20-1	many	-	TGCAGTGCCCCCTCACCGAACTATAATTCACCCCTCCACTTT	CSAPSPNYNSPLHF
TRBJ1-4	TRBV5-1	many	TRBD1	TGCGCCAGCAGCGATCGACAGGGAGTTTCTGAAAAACTGTTTTTT	CASSDRQGVSEKLFF
TRBJ2-7	TRBV29-1	many	-	TGCAGCGTTGAAGGTGGGGGCTACGAGCAGTACTTC	CSVEGGGYEQYF
TRBJ1-2	TRBV10-3	many	-	TGTGCCACTTCCTCGGACAGCCTCTATGGCTACACCTTC	CATSSDSLYGYTF
TRBJ2-1	TRBV3-1	few	TRBD1	TGTGCCAGCAGCCAAGAAATAACAGGGGGCAATGAGCAGTTCTTC	CASSQEITGGNEQFF
TRBJ1-2	TRBV27	many	-	TGTGCCAGCAGTTATATCCCCGGAACAGGGAACTATGGCTACACCTTC	CASSYIPGTGNYGYTF
TRBJ1-2	TRBV15	many	-	TGTGCCACCAGCAGAGATTATGACTATGGCTACACCTTC	CATSRDYDYGYTF
TRBJ2-3	TRBV12-3/TRBV12-4	many	-	TGTGCCAGCAGCGCCAGGAGTCTTGGGGCAGATACGCAGTATTTT	CASSARSLGADTQYF
TRBJ2-4	TRBV11-2	many	TRBD1	TGTGCCAGCAGCTCGGACAGGGGGCCGAACATTCAGTACTTC	CASSSDRGPNIQYF
TRBJ2-3	TRBV5-1	many	-	TGCGCCAGCAGCTTGGAGGCTCCATCAGATACGCAGTATTTT	CASSLEAPSDTQYF
TRBJ2-1	TRBV20-1	many	TRBD1	TGCAGTGCTAGAGCTATAAACTCCGGGACAGGGGGCAGTGAGCAGTTCTTC	CSARAINSGTGGSEQFF
TRBJ1-4	TRBV29-1	many	-	TGCAGCGTTGGGTCTCAGCATAATGAAAAACTGTTTTTT	CSVGSQHNEKLFF
TRBJ2-7	TRBV15	many	TRBD1	TGTGCCACCAGCAGCCGGGACAGGGCTTCCGAGCAGTACTTC	CATSSRDRASEQYF
TRBJ1-5	TRBV4-1	once	-	TGCGCCAGCAGCCAAGACGGCGACAGATCGCATCAGCCCCAGCATTTT	CASSQDGDRSHQPQHF
TRBJ2-4	TRBV25-1	many	TRBD2	TGTGCCAGCAGTCGAGATTTAAGTAGCGGGGTAAACATTCAGTACTTC	CASSRDLSSGVNIQYF
TRBJ1-4	TRBV28	many	TRBD1	TGTGCCAGCAGTACCGACAGGGGGCCAGCCACTAATGAAAAACTGTTTTTT	CASSTDRGPATNEKLFF
TRBJ2-2	TRBV7-9	many	-	TGTGCCAGCAGCCACGAGATAAGGGTCGGGGAGCTGTTTTTT	CASSHEIRVGELFF
TRBJ2-5	TRBV2	many	-	TGTGCCAGCAGTGTTTGGGCAGGGGACGAGACCCAGTACTTC	CASSVWAGDETQYF
TRBJ1-1	TRBV29-1	-	-	TGCAGCGTTGAATTGAGTTCCCGAGGGGCTTTCTTT	CSVELSSRGAFF
TRBJ2-7	TRBV20-1	-	TRBD2	TGCAGTGATAGAACTAGCGTTGTCGAGCAGTACTTC	CSDRTSVVEQYF
TRBJ2-7	TRBV5-1	many	TRBD2	TGCGCCAGCAGCTTCGGGACTACGGACTCCTACGAGCAGTACTTC	CASSFGTTDSYEQYF
TRBJ1-2	TRBV11-2	-	-	TGTGCCAGCAGCCCAGTATACCGGACAACCACGGATGGCTACACCTTC	CASSPVYRTTTDGYTF
TRBJ2-7	TRBV7-8	-	-	TGTGCCAGCAGCCCCTCAGAGCTCAGCTACGAGCAGTACTTC	CASSPSELSYEQYF